This T cell receptor beta chain was captured in a study of shared clonotypes between healthy human individuals (dated by TCRdb to 2019 to 2021). Notes on the research overall: The cohort included three men and a couple of women between 18 and 49 years of age. For each donor, CD4 naive and CD4 memory were each run on three plates, CD8 naive on two plates, and CD8 memory on one plate. Blood TCR repertoires of about five healthy adults were deeply sequenced to estimate repertoire size and the extent of clonotype sharing between individuals. Different laboratories and diverse techniques were used to prepare libraries and sequence TCR repertoires, to increase sequencing depth and limit assay-specific biases. Per donor, leukapheresis produced somewhere between about 0.8 and 9 billion PBMCs. General conclusions and limits of the study: Higher generation probabilities were observed for clonotypes shared by all four sorted-subset donors than for non-shared clonotypes. Because the study included only a small number of donors, the genetic and exposure-history diversity represented was limited. When a handful of donors were compared, the shared fraction of clonotypes was roughly 4.8% for naive CD4, approximately 3.5% for naive CD8, roughly 2.5% for memory CD4, and 0.35% to 0.4% for memory CD8. Pairwise subsampling indicated that sequencing depth was expected to affect the degree of clonotype sharing among donors. Naive subsets generally had larger estimated clonotype richness than memory subsets did. Only blood was sampled, and tissue TCR repertoires likely differ from those in blood. Rarefaction of sorted-subset datasets indicated incomplete sequencing despite the large sequencing depth.

Germline trimming amounts to 6 bases on V and 9 bases on J, with 3 as the count of junction bases outside the gene matches. CDR1 and CDR2, looked up from the germline V gene (reference sequence), are SEHNR and FQNEAQ. From cysteine to phenylalanine, the CDR3 is 12 amino acids long. The CDR3 DNA has 36 bases and is translated from base 1. TCR CDR3 regions were amplified from genomic DNA by multiplex PCR using the deep immunoSEQ assay. Genomic DNA extracted from each cell subset was distributed evenly over all wells of several immunoSEQ 96-well plates, and each plate served as one replicate. For sorted subsets, each replicate PCR was loaded with around 200 ng genomic DNA, equivalent to 30,000 or so T cell genomes. Purified libraries were measured with a Qubit 3.0 fluorometer, size-checked on a Bioanalyzer 2100, and measured again with the KAPA Library Quantification kit. A separate single-read 150-cycle Illumina NextSeq 550 flow cell was used to sequence each immunoSEQ 96-well plate. The authors' pipeline ran thus. Because only junctional sequences without quality scores were contained in the immunoSEQ output, filtering matching that applied to full-length reads could not be performed. To assign V/J genes and CDR3, sequences were annotated against IMGT germline references using PyIR, a Python wrapper for IgBLAST v1.9. Reads with weak V/J assignments (E-value above 1e-6), missing CDR3, stop codons, out-of-frame junctions, or ambiguous translated residues were removed. V3J clonotypes were defined by identical inferred V gene, J gene, and CDR3 amino acid sequence. To compute the percentage overlap between repertoires, the number of shared unique clonotypes was divided by the size of the smaller repertoire. Three approaches were used to assess repertoire richness: RTK rarefaction, the Chao1 estimator, and Recon v2.1 estimates of unobserved clonotypes. Generation probabilities were computed with OLGA for all TCRbeta clonotypes obtained by the gDNA method from a few donors. TCRdb carries this immuneACCESS record with in-frame sequences only. Its versions omit some clonotypes, under half of them owing to an unresolved V gene in the studies checked, with the rest unexplained. The V and J calls and clone size come from that table; D and trimming were worked out from the DNA. In this sample the table shows approximately 100,000 clones, 67% of which occur a single time. More than 40% of the sample rests with the top ten.

A word on this clone: What antigen it recognizes has not been identified. Base quality data are lacking; no much larger clone is found one base away.

Healthy HIV-negative adults with no recently reported acute infections or vaccinations were included as donors. All donors were Caucasian adults living in Nashville, Tennessee, USA. CD8 memory samples were composed of magnetically selected CD45RO+ cells combined with CCR7-negative CD45RA+ effector memory (TemRA) cells. Blood was obtained by leukapheresis, after which PBMCs were separated by Ficoll-Histopaque density gradient centrifugation and cryopreserved in liquid nitrogen vapor phase. Purity and quantity of every magnetically sorted T cell population were checked by analytical flow cytometry. Genomic DNA was isolated from each sorted fraction and quantified by UV absorbance on a Nanodrop 2000c.

The chain was built from TRBV7-9 and TRBJ2-1; 9 nucleotides in the junction match TRBD1. The TCR was taken from a man younger than 40 in good health. Sequenced input: memory CD8+ T cells sorted from blood. The cell subset or site label for this specimen denotes: CD45RO+ cells pooled with CCR7-negative TemRA cells. Here the CDR3 is given as CASRGQGAEQFF. The base sequence is TGTGCCAGCAGGGGACAGGGTGCTGAGCAGTTCTTC.